This T cell receptor beta chain was retrieved from a study of T cells in Graves' hyperthyroidism and ophthalmopathy. General study points: Blood also contained most expanded thyroid clonotypes above 0.001.

This clonotype has only a few counts. The antigen remains undetermined. The CDR3 extends over 15 amino acids. Looked up from germline, CDR1 is LNHDA and CDR2 is SQIVND (reference sequence). V shed 10 bases, J shed 7 bases, and the junction held 9 bases outside the gene matches. TCR beta CDR3 sequences were amplified from RNA transcripts. The study used the HTBI primer set for a first-round RT-PCR of the TCR CDR3. MiXCR, run by TCRdb on the multiplex PCR reads, gives a single entry per CDR3 protein. This table has around 500,000 distinct CDR3 sequences, approximately 16% appearing once. The chain employs TRBV19 and TRBJ1-6, with 11 bases that match TRBD1. Material for sequencing was blood. The sequence derives from a woman aged 25 to 39 with Graves' ophthalmopathy. In DNA form, the CDR3 reads TGTGCCACGGGGACAGGGGGAACTTGGAATTCACCCCTCCACTTT. This translates into CATGTGGTWNSPLHF.